This passage covers 29 T cell receptor beta chains from one sample sequenced in a study of post-analysis software for immune sequencing data. No antigen is known for these receptors. The TCR beta cDNA libraries carried unique molecular identifiers. MiXCR, applied by TCRdb to the PCR reads, yields one record per CDR3 protein. Of approximately 630,000 distinct CDR3 sequences in the sample, roughly three fifths were seen once. Study-wide points: The study found TRBV5-6, TRBV5-1 and TRBV20-1 among about five TRBV segments more frequent in patients than controls.

The specimen was blood. These receptors were collected from a girl aged 2 to 10 with multiple sclerosis.

The genes are TRBV12-3 or TRBV12-4 and TRBJ2-7; the D gene is possibly TRBD2 (6 bases). The J call may be faulty, since TRBJ2-5 better matches the DNA end. CDR3 length: 14 amino acids. The CDR3 spells CASSLTSMGETQYF. CDR3 nucleotides: TGTGCCAGCAGTTTAACTAGCATGGGGGAGACCCAGTACTTC.

The chain combines TRBV2 with TRBJ2-5; 9 positions agree with TRBD2. The J call may be wrong; the DNA end is better matched by TRBJ2-7. The CDR3 contains 15 residues. Germline CDR1 SNHLY, CDR2 FYNNEI. The CDR3 nucleotides are TGTGCCAGCAGTGAGAGGCTAGCGGGATTCTACGAGCAGTACTTC. Its protein product is CASSERLAGFYEQYF.

V usage is TRBV2 and J usage is TRBJ2-7, with 10 bases that match TRBD2. Germline V lookup: CDR1 SNHLY, CDR2 FYNNEI. The CDR3 covers 14 residues. J lost 3 bases, V lost 6 bases, and 5 bases had no gene match. CDR3 in DNA: TGTGCCAGCAGGATAGCGGGAGGAGGCTACGAGCAGTACTTC. This sequence encodes CASRIAGGGYEQYF.

This clonotype has a handful of counts. The chain recombines TRBV29-1 with TRBJ2-1; D unresolved. Trimming shortened V by 8 bases and J by 0 bases, and 17 bases separated the two germline ends. Germline V gives CDR1 SQVTM, CDR2 ANQGSEA. CDR3 size: 15 residues. CDR3 residues: CSLAGDRSSYNEQFF. The CDR3 region has the DNA TGCAGCCTTGCAGGCGACCGGAGCTCCTACAATGAGCAGTTCTTC.

V is TRBV12-3 or TRBV12-4 and J is TRBJ1-6, with 7 bases that match TRBD1. The CDR3 covers 14 residues. J lost 7 bases, V lost 2 bases, and 2 bases had no gene match. The CDR3 DNA reads as TGTGCCAGCAGTTTACAGGGGGAGAATTCACCCCTCCACTTT. As protein: CASSLQGENSPLHF.

The chain uses TRBV6-1 and TRBJ1-2, with 8 bases matching TRBD1. This CDR3 is 13 amino acids long. With 6 bases clipped from V and 13 bases from J, the junction kept 13 bases outside the gene matches. Germline V gene data show CDR1 as MNHNS and CDR2 as SASEGT. Here the CDR3 DNA reads TGTGCCAGCAGCACGCCGAATCAGGGGGCATCCACCTTC. Protein: CASSTPNQGASTF.

This chain joins TRBV14 and TRBJ2-1; TRBD2 matches at 11 bases. V lost 4 bases and J lost 4; bases outside the gene matches: 6. The CDR3 has 16 amino acids. The germline CDR1 and CDR2 sequences are SGHDN and FVKESK. For the CDR3, the DNA is TGTGCCAGCAGCCTAGCGGGGGGGCCTCTTTACAATGAGCAGTTCTTC. It encodes CASSLAGGPLYNEQFF.

This clonotype came up many times. V and J are TRBV7-2 and TRBJ2-3, with 9 bases fitting TRBD1. Trimming took 5 bases from V and 1 from J; bases not matched to a gene: 1. The length of the CDR3 is 14 residues. Germline V gene sequence: CDR1 SGHTA, CDR2 FQGNSA. Written as DNA, the CDR3 is TGTGCCAGCAGCCGGGACAGGGGCACAGATACGCAGTATTTT. Its translation: CASSRDRGTDTQYF.

This chain's CDR3 is CSVVRGGTEAFF. CDR3 DNA sequence: TGCAGCGTTGTCCGGGGTGGCACTGAAGCTTTCTTT. The genes are TRBV29-1 and TRBJ1-1; D is unresolved. From germline, CDR1 is SQVTM and CDR2 ANQGSEA. The CDR3 extends over 12 amino acids. V gave up 4 bases and J gave up 4 bases, with 10 bases separating them.

This chain's CDR3 is CASSLESQGSSYEQYF. The CDR3 DNA sequence: TGCGCCAGCAGCTTGGAATCCCAGGGGTCCTCCTACGAGCAGTACTTC. This chain links TRBV5-1 with TRBJ2-7; D is possibly TRBD1 (6 bases). With 0 bases removed from V and 0 bases from J, the gap between germline ends came to 13 bases. CDR1 is SGHRS and CDR2 is YFSETQ in the germline V gene. The CDR3 is 16 residues long.

The sample holds a few counts of this clonotype. This rearrangement joins TRBV29-1 to TRBJ2-5, with no clear D. The CDR3 sequence is 14 residues long. CDR1 is SQVTM, CDR2 ANQGSEA, per germline. Trimming shortened V by 0 bases and J by 2 bases, and 10 bases separated the two germline ends. The CDR3 DNA reads as TGCAGCGTTGAAGATCGAGGTTTGCAAGAGACCCAGTACTTC. It yields the protein CSVEDRGLQETQYF. The complete variable domain, with remaining parts taken from reference TRBV29-1 and TRBJ2-5, reads SAVISQKPSRDICQRGTSLTIQCQVDSQVTMMFWYRQQPGQSLTLIATANQGSEATYESGFVIDKFPISRPNLTFSTLTVSNMSPEDSSIYLCSVEDRGLQETQYFGPGTRLLVL.

CDR3: CASGRAGVETQYF. DNA of the CDR3: TGTGCCAGCGGTAGGGCGGGAGTCGAGACCCAGTACTTC. This rearrangement joins TRBV6-5 to TRBJ2-5; TRBD2 matches at 7 bases. Germline-derived CDR1 and CDR2 are MNHEY and SVGAGI. The CDR3 totals 13 residues. J was trimmed by 5 bases and V by 8 bases; bases with no gene match: 8.

The chain combines TRBV4-2 with TRBJ2-3, with 10 bases aligning to TRBD1. This CDR3 comprises 18 residues. Germline V gene lookup returns CDR1 LGHNA and CDR2 YNFKEQ. V lost 3 bases to trimming and J lost 1 base; unmatched junction nucleotides: 10. The CDR3 bases are TGTGCCAGCAGCCAGGAAGCGACAGGGGGCGGGGGCACAGATACGCAGTATTTT. Protein sequence: CASSQEATGGGGTDTQYF.

The V and J genes are TRBV2 and TRBJ2-5; D is unclear. Germline V gene sequence: CDR1 SNHLY, CDR2 FYNNEI. With 0 bases removed from V and 3 bases from J, the gap between germline ends came to 2 bases. This CDR3 has 12 amino acids. CDR3: CASSEAEETQYF. The DNA of the CDR3 is TGTGCCAGCAGTGAAGCAGAAGAGACCCAGTACTTC.

With respect to this clonotype: The junction departs from the called germline gene at one end, perhaps through a read error. The gene calls are TRBV25-1 and TRBJ1-2; 10 bases agree with TRBD1. Germline CDR1 reads MGHDK; CDR2 reads SYGVNS. The CDR3 extends over 15 amino acids. The DNA for the CDR3 is TGTGCCAGCAGTGGGCCCAGCGACAGGGGGCAGGGCTACATCTTC. Its protein product is CASSGPSDRGQGYIF.

V usage is TRBV4-3 and J usage is TRBJ1-6; TRBD1 might be the D (6 bases). Trimming cost V 0 bases and J 10 bases, with 10 bases left between them. In germline, CDR1 is LGHNA, CDR2 YSLEER. The CDR3 has 14 amino acids. This chain's CDR3 is CASSQEQGGSPLHF. The CDR3 coding sequence is TGCGCCAGCAGCCAAGAACAGGGAGGATCACCCCTCCACTTT.

Only a few counts were recorded for this clonotype. The V and J genes are TRBV2 and TRBJ2-7; D call uncertain. Germline V CDR1 and CDR2: SNHLY, FYNNEI. This CDR3 comprises 14 residues. Trimming left V 6 bases short and J 2 bases short, with 14 bases between. The CDR3 coding sequence is TGTGCCAGCAGCTACCGGGCGACGCCCTACGAGCAGTACTTC. Its protein is CASSYRATPYEQYF.

This chain connects TRBV24-1 to TRBJ2-5; 8 bases agree with TRBD1. This CDR3 region has 13 residues. V lost 6 bases to trimming and J lost 5 bases; unmatched junction nucleotides: 4. Germline V gene data show CDR1 as KGHDR and CDR2 as SFDVKD. CDR3 bases: TGTGCCACCAGTCCCGACAGGGGTGAGACCCAGTACTTC. It codes for CATSPDRGETQYF.

This rearrangement joins TRBV7-2 to TRBJ1-1; D unresolved. The germline V gene has CDR1 SGHTA and CDR2 FQGNSA. CDR3 length: 14 amino acids. Trimming took off 5 bases at V and 4 bases at J, with 14 bases between the two ends. CDR3 sequence (DNA): TGTGCCAGCAGCGCAGGCCAGCCCCTCACTGAAGCTTTCTTT. Translating it yields CASSAGQPLTEAFF.

V gene TRBV11-2 combines with J gene TRBJ2-5; 7 nucleotides match TRBD1. V gave up 4 bases and J gave up 2 bases; unmatched junction bases: 10. The CDR3 runs to 16 residues. Germline CDR1 reads SGHAT; CDR2 reads FQNNGV. The DNA of the CDR3 is TGTGCCAGCAGCTCGGGACAGACCCTCTATCAAGAGACCCAGTACTTC. Protein sequence: CASSSGQTLYQETQYF.

As to this clonotype: One end of the junction does not line up with germline, which may come from a read error. The chain combines TRBV9 with TRBJ1-4, with TRBD1 identical over 7 bases. Germline loops: CDR1 SGDLS, CDR2 YYNGEE. This CDR3 contains 15 residues. CDR3 nucleotides: TGTGCCAGCAGCGTATACGGGACAGCTAATGAAATACTGTTTTTT. This gives the protein CASSVYGTANEILFF.

V and J are TRBV4-1 and TRBJ2-4, with 9 bases lining up with TRBD1. The CDR3 is 17 residues long. Germline CDR1 MGHRA, CDR2 YSYEKL. With 2 bases clipped from V and 5 bases from J, the junction kept 10 bases outside the gene matches. The CDR3 nucleotides read TGCGCCAGCAGCCAAATATCGGACAGGGGAATAGAAAACATTCAGTACTTC. It translates to CASSQISDRGIENIQYF.

This rearrangement joins TRBV29-1 to TRBJ2-1, with TRBD2 matching 9 bases. This CDR3 comprises 13 residues. CDR1 SQVTM and CDR2 ANQGSEA come from the germline V gene. V dropped 4 bases and J dropped 9; count of bases not matched to a gene: 7. The CDR3 loop reads CSVAAGGPVEQFF. In DNA form, the CDR3 reads TGCAGCGTTGCCGCGGGAGGGCCAGTTGAGCAGTTCTTC.

This sequence joins TRBV18 and TRBJ2-5; no clear D gene. V dropped 3 bases and J dropped 5 bases, with 13 bases sitting between them. Germline assignment: CDR1 KGHSH and CDR2 LQKENI. CDR3 size: 14 residues. The CDR3 DNA reads TGTGCCAGCTCACCGACGACCGTGGGGGAGACCCAGTACTTC. It codes for CASSPTTVGETQYF.

This clonotype appeared a few times. The rearrangement joins TRBV5-8 to TRBJ2-1, with D possibly matching TRBD2 (5 bases). V gave up 2 bases and J gave up 4 bases, with 10 bases separating them. Germline loops: CDR1 SGHTS, CDR2 YDEGEE. CDR3 length: 14 residues. Written as DNA, the CDR3 is TGTGCCAGCAGCTTCCGGACGGGGTACAATGAGCAGTTCTTC. It encodes CASSFRTGYNEQFF. Filled out from reference TRBV5-8 and TRBJ2-1, the complete variable domain reads EAGVTQSPTHLIKTRGQQATLRCSPISGHTSVYWYQQALGLGLQFLLWYDEGEERNRGNFPPRFSGRQFPNYSSELNVNALELEDSALYLCASSFRTGYNEQFFGPGTRLTVL.

This clonotype was found a few times. The chain couples TRBV27 to TRBJ1-2; TRBD1 might be the D (6 bases). From germline, CDR1 is MNHEY and CDR2 SMNVEV (reference sequence). The V end lost 3 bases, the J end lost 2 bases, and 10 bases lay between the germline ends. This CDR3 contains 14 residues. The CDR3 sequence is CASSLTGDNYGYTF. The CDR3 DNA is TGTGCCAGCAGTTTGACAGGAGACAACTATGGCTACACCTTC.

V is TRBV5-1 and J is TRBJ1-2; D possibly corresponds to TRBD1 (5 bases). Per the germline V gene, CDR1 is SGHRS and CDR2 is YFSETQ. This CDR3 is 14 amino acids long. The V gene lost 0 bases and the J gene lost 6 bases, with 12 bases spanning the gap. The CDR3 region has the DNA TGCGCCAGCAGCTTGGCCCAGGCAGGGCATGGCTACACCTTC. The encoded protein is CASSLAQAGHGYTF. Together with reference TRBV5-1 and TRBJ1-2, the CDR3 gives the full variable domain: KAGVTQTPRYLIKTRGQQVTLSCSPISGHRSVSWYQQTPGQGLQFLFEYFSETQRNKGNFPGRFSGRQFSNSRSEMNVSTLELGDSALYLCASSLAQAGHGYTFGSGTRLTVV.

This chain connects TRBV20-1 to TRBJ2-3; TRBD2 aligns across 8 bases. J gave up 3 bases and V 5 bases, and 13 bases lay outside the gene matches. The germline CDR1 and CDR2 sequences are DFQATT and SNEGSKA (reference sequence). This CDR3 is built from 16 residues. CDR3 sequence: CSASKTSARPTDTQYF. The CDR3 DNA reads as TGCAGTGCTTCCAAGACTAGCGCAAGACCAACAGATACGCAGTATTTT.

The chain has TRBV7-2 and TRBJ2-5; a possible D gene is TRBD1 (6 bases). In germline, CDR1 is SGHTA, CDR2 FQGNSA. The CDR3 loop spans 15 amino acids. V was clipped by 4 bases and J by 2 bases, with 14 bases between them. The CDR3 DNA sequence: TGTGCCAGCAGCTCCTGGACAGATTATCAAGAGACCCAGTACTTC. Translating gives CASSSWTDYQETQYF.